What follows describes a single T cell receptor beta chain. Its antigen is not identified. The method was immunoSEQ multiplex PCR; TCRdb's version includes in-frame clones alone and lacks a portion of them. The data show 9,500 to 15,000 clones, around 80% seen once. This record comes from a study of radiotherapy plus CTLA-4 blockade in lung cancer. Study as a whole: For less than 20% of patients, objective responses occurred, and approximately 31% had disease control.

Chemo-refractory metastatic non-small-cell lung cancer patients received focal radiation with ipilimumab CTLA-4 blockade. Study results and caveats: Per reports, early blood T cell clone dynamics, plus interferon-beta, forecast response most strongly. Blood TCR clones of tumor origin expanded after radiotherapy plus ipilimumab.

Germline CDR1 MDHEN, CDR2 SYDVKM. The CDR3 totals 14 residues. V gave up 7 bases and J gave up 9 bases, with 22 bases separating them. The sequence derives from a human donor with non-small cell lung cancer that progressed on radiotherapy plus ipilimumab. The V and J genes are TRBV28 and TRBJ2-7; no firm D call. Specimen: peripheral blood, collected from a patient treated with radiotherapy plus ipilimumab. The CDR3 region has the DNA TGTGCCAGCAATCCCCCAGGAGTGGCAGTAGGGCAGTACTTC. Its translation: CASNPPGVAVGQYF.